There are a few counts of the clone carrying this TCR beta chain. What it binds is unknown. MiXCR, applied by TCRdb to the 5' RACE reads, yields one record per CDR3 protein. The table lists under 150,000 distinct CDR3 sequences, roughly 11% of them singletons. The sample comes from a study of CD8 T cells in ankylosing spondylitis. Study-wide points: Among TCR beta sequences, a motif of roughly 8 highly homologous variants appeared characteristic of ankylosing spondylitis blood.

This TCR came from a female donor with ankylosing spondylitis or in good health (not recorded which). The sequenced sample was blood, either unsorted or a sorted T cell fraction (not recorded which).

The CDR3 loop is CASSFARGRPGSYGYTF. CDR3 coding DNA: TGCGCCAGCAGCTTCGCTCGGGGCAGGCCTGGCTCCTATGGCTACACCTTC. The V gene is TRBV5-1, the J gene TRBJ1-2, with D perhaps matching TRBD1 (5 bases). Trimming took 2 bases from V and 4 from J, leaving 21 bases between them. The CDR3 loop spans 17 amino acids. Germline CDR1 and CDR2: SGHRS and YFSETQ.